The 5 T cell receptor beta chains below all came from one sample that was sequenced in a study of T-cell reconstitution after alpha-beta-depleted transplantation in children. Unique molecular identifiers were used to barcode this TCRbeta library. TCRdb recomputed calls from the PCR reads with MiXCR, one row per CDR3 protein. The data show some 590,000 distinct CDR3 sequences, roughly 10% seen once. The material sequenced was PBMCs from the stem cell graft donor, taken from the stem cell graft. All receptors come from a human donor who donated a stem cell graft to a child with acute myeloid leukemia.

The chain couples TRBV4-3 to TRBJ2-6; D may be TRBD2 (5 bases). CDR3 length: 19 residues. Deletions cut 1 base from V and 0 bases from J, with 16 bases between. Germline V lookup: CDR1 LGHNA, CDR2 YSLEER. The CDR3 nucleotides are TGCGCCAGCAGCCAAGCGATTGTACGGGGAAGCTCTGGGGCCAACGTCCTGACTTTC. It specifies CASSQAIVRGSSGANVLTF.

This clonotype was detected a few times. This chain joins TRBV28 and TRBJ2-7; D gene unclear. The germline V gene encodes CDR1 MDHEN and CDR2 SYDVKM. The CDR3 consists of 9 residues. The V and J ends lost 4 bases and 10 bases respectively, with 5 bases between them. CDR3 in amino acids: CASSYAQYF. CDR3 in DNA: TGTGCCAGCAGTTACGCCCAGTACTTC.

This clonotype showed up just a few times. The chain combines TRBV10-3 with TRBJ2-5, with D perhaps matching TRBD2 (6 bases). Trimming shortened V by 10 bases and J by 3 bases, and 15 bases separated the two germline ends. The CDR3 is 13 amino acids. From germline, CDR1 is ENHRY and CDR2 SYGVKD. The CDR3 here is CARSASEKETQYF. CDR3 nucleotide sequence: TGTGCCAGGAGCGCTAGCGAGAAAGAGACCCAGTACTTC.

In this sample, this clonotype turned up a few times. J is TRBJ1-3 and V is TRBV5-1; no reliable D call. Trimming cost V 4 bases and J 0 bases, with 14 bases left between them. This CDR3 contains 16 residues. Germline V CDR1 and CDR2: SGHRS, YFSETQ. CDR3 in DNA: TGCGCCAGCAGCCCTACAGACGGTGTCTCTGGAAACACCATATATTTT. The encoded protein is CASSPTDGVSGNTIYF.

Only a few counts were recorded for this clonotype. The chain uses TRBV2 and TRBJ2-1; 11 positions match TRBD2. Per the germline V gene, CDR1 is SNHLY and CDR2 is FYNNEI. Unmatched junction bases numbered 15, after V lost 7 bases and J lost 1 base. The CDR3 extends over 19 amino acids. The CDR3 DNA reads TGTGCCAGCACTTCATCGGGACTAGCGGCCGCCGATTCCTACAATGAGCAGTTCTTC. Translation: CASTSSGLAAADSYNEQFF.